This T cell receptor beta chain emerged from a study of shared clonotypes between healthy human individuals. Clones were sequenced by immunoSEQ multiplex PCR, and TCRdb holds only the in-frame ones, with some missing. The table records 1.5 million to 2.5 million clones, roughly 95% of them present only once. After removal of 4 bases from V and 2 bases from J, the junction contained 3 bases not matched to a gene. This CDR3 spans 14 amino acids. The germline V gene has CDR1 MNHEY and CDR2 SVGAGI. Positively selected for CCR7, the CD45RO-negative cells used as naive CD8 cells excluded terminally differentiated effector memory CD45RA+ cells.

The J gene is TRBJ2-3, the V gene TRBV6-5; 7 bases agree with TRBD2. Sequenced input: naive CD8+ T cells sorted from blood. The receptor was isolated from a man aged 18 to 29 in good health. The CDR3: CASSWEGITDTQYF. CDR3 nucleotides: TGTGCCAGCAGTTGGGAGGGAATCACAGATACGCAGTATTTT.